This is a list of T cell receptor beta chains from one sample in a study of long-term antiretroviral therapy in people with HIV. Produced via immunoSEQ multiplex PCR; TCRdb's table is partial and in-frame only. The sample includes about 14,000 clones, more than 60% seen only once; the top ten take around 18%. This specimen consisted of unsorted PBMCs, obtained 1.3 years before starting antiretroviral therapy. The receptors derive from a middle-aged man with HIV. Both conserved end residues are part of each CDR3. The D gene is left open where the match is weak.

V	D	J	CDR3
TRBV18	.	TRBJ2-1	CASSPQERNEQFF
TRBV4-1	.	TRBJ2-7	CASSPSVSVGSYEQYF
TRBV6-6	.	TRBJ2-7	CASSYGTPDTYEQYF
TRBV6-6	.	TRBJ1-6	CATRITNNSPLHF
TRBV2	TRBD2	TRBJ2-3	CASSTAGIDTQYF
TRBV5-1	TRBD1	TRBJ1-1	CASSLTGANTEAFF
TRBV5-8	.	TRBJ1-5	CASSERQSAFNQPQHF
TRBV18	.	TRBJ2-3	CASSPALGLITDTQYF
TRBV7-9	TRBD1	TRBJ1-2	CASSFGQGDYTF
TRBV27	.	TRBJ1-2	CASSLTPSGDYGYTF
TRBV29-1	.	TRBJ1-1	CSGLNTEAFF
TRBV30	TRBD1	TRBJ1-2	CAWSPGQGGYGYTF
TRBV5-4	.	TRBJ2-7	CASSIQGTPSYEQYF
TRBV5-6	.	TRBJ1-1	CASSLIGGLGTEAFF
TRBV5-1	TRBD2	TRBJ2-1	CASHDGREWKNEQFF
TRBV25-1	.	TRBJ1-2	CASSEAQGRGYTF
TRBV7-9	TRBD1	TRBJ1-5	CASSLDRGRFDQPQHF
TRBV5-1	.	TRBJ1-1	CASSFTGSTEAFF
TRBV9	.	TRBJ2-3	CASSSGQDSRTQYF
TRBV15	.	TRBJ2-7	CATSRDLSYEQYF
TRBV4-2	TRBD2	TRBJ2-1	CASSQGSGGGGNEQFF
TRBV30	.	TRBJ1-6	CAWSVDSANSPLHF
TRBV5-1	.	TRBJ2-2	CASNSASGAGELFF
TRBV7-3	.	TRBJ1-2	CASSPDSSYGYTF
TRBV5-1	TRBD1	TRBJ1-5	CASSTGDGNQPQHF
TRBV5-4	TRBD1	TRBJ2-7	CASSFRDSRQHEQYF
TRBV10-3	.	TRBJ1-5	CAIGADSNQPQHF
TRBV6-6	TRBD1	TRBJ1-2	CASSWDRANYGYTF
TRBV28	.	TRBJ1-3	CASNRGAGNTIYF
TRBV7-9	TRBD1	TRBJ2-3	CASSWGQGALADTQYF
TRBV6-1	TRBD1	TRBJ2-7	CASSMDRSGYEQYF
TRBV29-1	TRBD1	TRBJ1-2	CSVGQGRIYGYTF
TRBV2	.	TRBJ2-7	CASSEEANQYF
TRBV5-1	TRBD1	TRBJ1-4	CASSLAPGQGSEKLFF
TRBV2	TRBD1	TRBJ1-5	CASSPTGVYQPQHF
TRBV5-4	.	TRBJ1-2	CASSLGAGSNYGYTF
TRBV10-3	.	TRBJ1-1	CAIRMDGNTEAFF
TRBV30	.	TRBJ2-7	CAWSGDLHEQYF
TRBV9	.	TRBJ2-1	CASSVSGLNNEQFF